This TCR beta chain originates from a study of technical replicates of blood from a few donors (dated by TCRdb to the late 2010s). On this clone: Its binding antigen is unknown. Per-nucleotide qualities are absent, and no much larger clonotype sits a single base away.

The CDR3, from cysteine to phenylalanine, totals 14 residues. Only the CDR3 part of the read is kept: 42 bases, read in frame from the first base. CDR1 is given as MNHNS and CDR2 as SASEGT, both from the germline V gene. The V and J ends are trimmed by 0 bases and 6 bases, leaving 11 bases between them. Library generation was performed with the immunoSEQ multiplex PCR assay. In its TCRdb copy, this immuneACCESS table keeps in-frame sequences only and misses some clones. Where compared with another copy, unresolved V genes explain less than half of these, and the others have no known cause. Counted in this sample were around 76,000 clones; over 80% of them appeared once. Together, the top ten hold approximately 0.27% of the sample.

The chain links TRBV6-1 with TRBJ1-2, with the D gene too uncertain to name. The sample taken for sequencing was T cells isolated from PBMCs. The TCR sequence derives from a human donor in good health. The encoded CDR3 is CASSEATAADGYTF. The nucleotide sequence reads TGTGCCAGCAGTGAAGCGACGGCGGCTGATGGCTACACCTTC.